A single sample gave rise to the 28 T cell receptor beta chains below, sequenced in a study of CD8 T cells in Susac syndrome. The RNA, about 0.45 to 1 ug, was put through reverse transcription using random hexamers. TCRdb recomputed calls from the immunoSEQ multiplex PCR reads with MiXCR, one row per CDR3 protein. The sample includes roughly 50,000 distinct CDR3 sequences, approximately 94% of them seen just once. Sequenced input: CD8+ T cells from PBMCs. The receptors come from a human donor in good health.

J is TRBJ1-2 and V is TRBV6-6; unclear D gene. CDR1 and CDR2 (germline): MNHNY, SVGAGI (reference sequence). Trimming left V 9 bases short and J 1 base short, with 12 bases between. The length of the CDR3 is 13 residues. CDR3 in amino acids: CASSQFLNYGYTF. The CDR3 region has the DNA TGTGCCAGTTCCCAATTCCTTAACTATGGCTACACCTTC.

This rearrangement joins TRBV5-1 to TRBJ2-1, with no clear D. The length of the CDR3 is 12 residues. V was cut by 1 base and J by 7 bases, with 6 bases left in between. Germline V CDR1 and CDR2: SGHRS, YFSETQ. The CDR3 bases are TGCGCCAGCAGCTTGCTTGAAAATGAGCAGTTCTTC. This encodes CASSLLENEQFF.

The rearrangement links TRBV20-1 to TRBJ2-7; no firm D call. The CDR3 is 14 residues long. Germline V gene lookup returns CDR1 DFQATT and CDR2 SNEGSKA (reference sequence). V gave up 4 bases and J gave up 2 bases, with 15 bases separating them. The CDR3 sequence is CSATGPQSPYEQYF. CDR3 DNA: TGCAGTGCTACTGGGCCCCAATCCCCCTACGAGCAGTACTTC.

J is TRBJ2-7 and V is TRBV28; 8 positions agree with TRBD1. The germline V gene has CDR1 MDHEN and CDR2 SYDVKM. The junction had 15 bases not matched to a gene; V was cut back by 5 bases and J by 6 bases. The CDR3 has 16 amino acids. The CDR3 sequence: CASSPHGTGPSVEQYF. CDR3 in DNA: TGTGCCAGCAGTCCCCACGGGACAGGACCCTCGGTCGAGCAGTACTTC.

The genes are TRBV5-6 and TRBJ1-1; TRBD1 is a possible D gene (6 bases). Per germline, CDR1 SGHDT and CDR2 YYEEEE. This CDR3 has 14 residues. Between the trimmed V and J ends, which lost 2 bases and 7 bases, there was a span of 15 bases. Written as DNA, the CDR3 is TGTGCCAGCAGCTTCTGGCAGGGGTATAGTGAAGCTTTCTTT. It encodes CASSFWQGYSEAFF. The entire variable domain, with the rest obtained from reference TRBV5-6 and TRBJ1-1, is as follows: DAGVTQSPTHLIKTRGQQVTLRCSPKSGHDTVSWYQQALGQGPQFIFQYYEEEERQRGNFPDRFSGHQFPNYSSELNVNALLLGDSALYLCASSFWQGYSEAFFGQGTRLTVV.

The V gene is TRBV27, the J gene TRBJ2-3, with no clear D. Germline V gene sequence: CDR1 MNHEY, CDR2 SMNVEV (reference sequence). Trimming took off 0 bases at V and 3 bases at J, with 10 bases between the two ends. The CDR3 is 15 amino acids. The CDR3, as DNA: TGTGCCAGCAGTTTATCAGTAGTTGGGACAGATACGCAGTATTTT. Its protein is CASSLSVVGTDTQYF.

The chain carries TRBV4-1 and TRBJ2-7; 10 positions match TRBD1. Trimming removed 4 bases from V and 2 bases from J; junction bases left unmatched: 5. Per germline, CDR1 MGHRA and CDR2 YSYEKL. The CDR3 extends over 15 amino acids. CDR3 nucleotides: TGCGCCAGCAGCCCCCGACAGGGGGCGGCCTACGAGCAGTACTTC. Encoded protein: CASSPRQGAAYEQYF.

The V and J genes are TRBV6-5 and TRBJ2-5, with D unresolved. Germline CDR1 MNHEY, CDR2 SVGAGI. Deletions cut 5 bases from V and 5 bases from J, with 12 bases between. There are 13 residues in the CDR3. CDR3 sequence: CASSPVLFETQYF. CDR3 DNA sequence: TGTGCCAGCAGTCCCGTTTTGTTCGAGACCCAGTACTTC.

This chain's CDR3 is CASSPRAGRELDEQYF. CDR3 coding DNA: TGTGCCAGCAGCCCACGGGCCGGGAGGGAACTCGACGAGCAGTACTTC. The chain links TRBV6-1 to TRBJ2-7; 8 nucleotides line up with TRBD2. Germline trimming cut 6 bases from V and 5 bases from J; bases unmatched to any gene: 15. CDR3 length: 16 amino acids. Germline V gives CDR1 MNHNS, CDR2 SASEGT.

The J gene is TRBJ1-2, the V gene TRBV29-1; 8 nucleotides match TRBD1. The CDR3 is 14 residues long. Looked up from germline, CDR1 is SQVTM and CDR2 is ANQGSEA. Trimming at V came to 5 bases and at J to 1 base, leaving 6 bases not matched to a gene. CDR3 loop: CSVTDRAINYGYTF. CDR3 nucleotides: TGCAGCGTTACGGACAGGGCGATTAACTATGGCTACACCTTC. The full variable domain, with the rest looked up from reference TRBV29-1 and TRBJ1-2, is SAVISQKPSRDICQRGTSLTIQCQVDSQVTMMFWYRQQPGQSLTLIATANQGSEATYESGFVIDKFPISRPNLTFSTLTVSNMSPEDSSIYLCSVTDRAINYGYTFGSGTRLTVV.

The chain has TRBV28 and TRBJ2-1, with 11 nucleotides matching TRBD2. With 6 bases clipped from V and 5 bases from J, the junction kept 9 bases outside the gene matches. Germline V CDR1 and CDR2: MDHEN, SYDVKM. This CDR3 is 16 amino acids long. The CDR3 protein is CASSLHVAGGNNEQFF. CDR3 coding DNA: TGTGCCAGCAGCCTACACGTAGCGGGAGGGAACAATGAGCAGTTCTTC.

The CDR3 coding sequence is TGTGCCAGCAGCCAAGATCCCGGGACAGACCTCAAAGCTTTCTTT. It is translated as CASSQDPGTDLKAFF. The V gene is TRBV4-2, the J gene TRBJ1-1; 7 bases are a match to TRBD1. The length of the CDR3 is 15 residues. J was trimmed by 9 bases and V by 0 bases; bases with no gene match: 10. Germline V CDR1 and CDR2: LGHNA, YNFKEQ.

This clonotype showed up just once. The gene calls are TRBV6-4 and TRBJ2-2; 9 bases agree with TRBD2. V lost 8 bases to trimming and J lost 5 bases; unmatched junction nucleotides: 9. Germline CDR1 is MRHNA and CDR2 is SNTAGT. The CDR3 sequence is 15 residues long. CDR3 sequence (DNA): TGTGCCAGCGCGCAGGTAGCGGGAGATACCGGGGAGCTGTTTTTT. This translates into CASAQVAGDTGELFF.

The J gene is TRBJ2-7, the V gene TRBV6-6; a possible D gene is TRBD1 (6 bases). The V end lost 7 bases, the J end lost 0 bases, and 16 bases lay between the germline ends. The CDR3 has 15 amino acids. The germline gives CDR1 MNHNY, CDR2 SVGAGI (reference sequence). The CDR3: CASKVPGQTSYEQYF. The CDR3 DNA reads as TGTGCCAGCAAGGTGCCGGGACAAACCTCCTACGAGCAGTACTTC.

The genes are TRBV6-5 and TRBJ2-3; 7 nucleotides align to TRBD2. After removal of 4 bases from V and 0 bases from J, the junction contained 10 bases not matched to a gene. This CDR3 region has 17 residues. Per germline, CDR1 MNHEY and CDR2 SVGAGI. CDR3 protein: CASSFGGGSDSTDTQYF. The CDR3 DNA reads TGTGCCAGCAGTTTTGGCGGGGGTTCCGATAGCACAGATACGCAGTATTTT.

The chain has TRBV5-1 and TRBJ1-5; D call uncertain. This CDR3 contains 11 residues. The germline CDR1 and CDR2 sequences are SGHRS and YFSETQ. Trimming stripped 1 base from V and 15 bases from J, with 11 bases between. The CDR3 sequence is CASSLRVTVHF. CDR3 DNA sequence: TGCGCCAGCAGCTTGCGGGTGACCGTGCATTTT.

This sequence joins TRBV4-1 and TRBJ2-3; 10 nucleotides match TRBD2. The CDR3 has 16 amino acids. The ends lost 7 bases at V and 2 bases at J; junction bases unmatched: 9. The germline V gene has CDR1 MGHRA and CDR2 YSYEKL. This CDR3 is CASNNPLAGPTDTQYF. The DNA for the CDR3 is TGCGCCAGCAACAACCCACTAGCGGGGCCCACAGATACGCAGTATTTT.

This chain uses TRBV7-9 with TRBJ2-7; D possibly corresponds to TRBD1 (6 bases). This CDR3 has 14 amino acids. Germline V gives CDR1 SEHNR, CDR2 FQNEAQ (reference sequence). V shed 5 bases and J shed 3 bases, with 14 bases lying between them. The CDR3 loop reads CASSPRGGSYEQYF. The CDR3, as DNA: TGTGCCAGCAGCCCCAGGGGTGGCAGCTACGAGCAGTACTTC.

This clonotype appeared a few times. V usage is TRBV13 and J usage is TRBJ2-3; 7 bases align to TRBD1. Germline V gene sequence: CDR1 PRHDT, CDR2 FYEKMQ (reference sequence). The CDR3 contains 15 residues. The J segment lost 0 bases and the V segment lost 6 bases, leaving 6 bases of the junction unmatched. CDR3 nucleotides: TGTGCCAGCAGTGAGGGGACAGCTAGCACAGATACGCAGTATTTT. Its protein product is CASSEGTASTDTQYF.

The J gene is TRBJ2-1, the V gene TRBV29-1; 10 positions match TRBD2. After removal of 5 bases from V and 0 bases from J, the junction contained 7 bases not matched to a gene. Germline V gene data show CDR1 as SQVTM and CDR2 as ANQGSEA. The CDR3 is 16 amino acids. CDR3 sequence reads: CSVSLAGGSSYNEQFF. The CDR3 region has the DNA TGCAGCGTTTCCTTAGCGGGGGGAAGCTCCTACAATGAGCAGTTCTTC.

The DNA of the CDR3 is TGTGCCAGCAGCTTACGGTGGAACAGGGAGAACACTGAAGCTTTCTTT. Protein sequence: CASSLRWNRENTEAFF. The J gene is TRBJ1-1, the V gene TRBV7-8, with D possibly matching TRBD1 (6 bases). CDR1 SGHVS and CDR2 FQNEAQ come from the germline V gene. Trimming stripped 2 bases from V and 1 base from J, with 14 bases between. The CDR3 covers 16 residues.

The V call is TRBV5-4, the J call TRBJ2-1; 16 nucleotides agree with TRBD2. The ends lost 3 bases at V and 9 bases at J; junction bases unmatched: 3. The CDR3 has 15 residues. Germline-derived CDR1 and CDR2 are SGHNT and YYREEE (reference sequence). The CDR3 nucleotides read TGTGCCAGCAGCTCGGGACTAGCGGGAGGGAGTGAGCAGTTCTTC. It codes for CASSSGLAGGSEQFF.

The chain is built from TRBV29-1 and TRBJ2-7; D possibly corresponds to TRBD1 (5 bases). There are 12 residues in the CDR3. V gave up 7 bases and J gave up 0 bases, with 10 bases separating them. Per the germline V gene, CDR1 is SQVTM and CDR2 is ANQGSEA. CDR3 sequence reads: CSALQDSYEQYF. CDR3 DNA: TGCAGCGCCTTACAGGACTCCTACGAGCAGTACTTC.

In this sample, this clonotype turned up once. The chain couples TRBV20-1 to TRBJ1-1; 9 positions agree with TRBD1. This CDR3 comprises 14 residues. Germline lookup yields CDR1 DFQATT and CDR2 SNEGSKA (reference sequence). The V segment lost 6 bases and the J segment 4 bases; nucleotides outside the gene matches: 9. The CDR3 is CSATVPGQGTEAFF. CDR3 sequence (DNA): TGCAGTGCAACTGTCCCGGGACAGGGCACTGAAGCTTTCTTT.

The J gene is TRBJ2-1, the V gene TRBV30; 8 bases align to TRBD2. The V gene's germline CDR1 is GTSNPN and CDR2 SVGIG (reference sequence). V gave up 5 bases and J gave up 5 bases; unmatched junction bases: 5. This CDR3 is built from 13 residues. CDR3 in amino acids: CAWERERNNEQFF. Written as DNA, the CDR3 is TGTGCCTGGGAGCGGGAGCGCAACAATGAGCAGTTCTTC.

The chain combines TRBV4-1 with TRBJ2-7; 11 bases agree with TRBD2. The CDR3 consists of 16 residues. Germline lookup yields CDR1 MGHRA and CDR2 YSYEKL. Trimming at V came to 2 bases and at J to 4 bases, leaving 7 bases not matched to a gene. This chain's CDR3 is CASSQPGLAVEYEQYF. CDR3 sequence (DNA): TGCGCCAGCAGCCAACCGGGACTAGCGGTGGAATACGAGCAGTACTTC.

V and J are TRBV3-1 and TRBJ2-7; D is unresolved. This CDR3 is built from 12 residues. With 2 bases removed from V and 6 bases from J, the gap between germline ends came to 8 bases. In germline, CDR1 is LGHDT, CDR2 YNNKEL (reference sequence). The CDR3 sequence: CASSQMSGEQYF. CDR3 in DNA: TGTGCCAGCAGCCAAATGAGTGGCGAGCAGTACTTC.

The chain recombines TRBV28 with TRBJ2-7; TRBD2 matches 9 bases. CDR3 length: 14 residues. J lost 0 bases, V lost 7 bases, and 4 bases had no gene match. Germline CDR1 MDHEN, CDR2 SYDVKM. CDR3 in DNA: TGTGCCAGCACCCTAGCGGGACTCTCCTACGAGCAGTACTTC. Translating it yields CASTLAGLSYEQYF.